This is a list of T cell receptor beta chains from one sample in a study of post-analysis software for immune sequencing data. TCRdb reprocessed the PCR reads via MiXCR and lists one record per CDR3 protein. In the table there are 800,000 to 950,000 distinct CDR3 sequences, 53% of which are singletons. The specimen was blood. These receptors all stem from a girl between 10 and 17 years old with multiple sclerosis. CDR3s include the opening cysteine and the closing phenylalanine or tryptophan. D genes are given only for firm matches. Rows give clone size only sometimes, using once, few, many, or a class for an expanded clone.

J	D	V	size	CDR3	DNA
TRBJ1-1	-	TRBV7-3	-	CASSVDGLNTEAFF	TGTGCCAGCAGCGTCGATGGCCTCAACACTGAAGCTTTCTTT
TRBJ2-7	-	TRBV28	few	CASADVYEQYF	TGTGCCAGCGCGGATGTTTACGAGCAGTACTTC
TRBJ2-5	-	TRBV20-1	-	CSASQGETQYF	TGCAGTGCTAGTCAGGGAGAGACCCAGTACTTC
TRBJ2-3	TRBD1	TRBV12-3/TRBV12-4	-	CASSSNRGRPNLDTQYF	TGTGCCAGCAGTTCCAACAGGGGTAGACCAAATCTCGATACGCAGTATTTT
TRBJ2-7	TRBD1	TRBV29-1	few	CSVGQGPDYEQYF	TGCAGCGTTGGACAGGGGCCAGACTACGAGCAGTACTTC
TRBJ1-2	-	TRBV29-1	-	CSVDKDYPTF	TGCAGCGTTGATAAGGACTACCCCACCTTC
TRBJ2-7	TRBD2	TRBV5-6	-	CASSLQIRASGPREQYF	TGTGCCAGCAGCTTGCAGATTCGGGCTAGCGGCCCTCGGGAGCAGTACTTC
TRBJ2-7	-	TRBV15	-	CATSREPGRTEQYF	TGTGCCACCAGCAGAGAACCGGGGCGCACCGAGCAGTACTTC
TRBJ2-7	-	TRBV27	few	CASRTGGFYEQYF	TGTGCCAGCAGGACTGGGGGTTTCTACGAGCAGTACTTC
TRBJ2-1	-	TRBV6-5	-	CASSYYRTTNEQFF	TGTGCCAGCAGTTACTACCGGACGACTAATGAGCAGTTCTTC
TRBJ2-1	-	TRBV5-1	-	CASSLSRFQNEQFF	TGCGCCAGCAGCTTGTCACGGTTCCAGAATGAGCAGTTCTTC
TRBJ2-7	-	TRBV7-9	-	CASSLDQGSAYEQYF	TGTGCCAGCAGCTTAGATCAGGGATCGGCCTACGAGCAGTACTTC
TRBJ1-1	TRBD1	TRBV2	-	CASSRRDRVTEAFF	TGTGCCAGCAGCCGACGGGACAGGGTCACTGAAGCTTTCTTT
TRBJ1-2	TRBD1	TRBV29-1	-	CSVEGTGGPYGYTF	TGCAGCGTTGAAGGGACAGGGGGGCCCTATGGCTACACCTTC
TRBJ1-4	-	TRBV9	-	CASSFREGTNEKLFF	TGTGCCAGCAGCTTCAGGGAAGGCACTAATGAAAAACTGTTTTTT
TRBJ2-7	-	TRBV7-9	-	CASSLGHTSYEQYF	TGTGCCAGCAGCTTGGGCCATACTAGCTACGAGCAGTACTTC
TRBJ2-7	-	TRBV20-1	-	CSAGGGTVNSYEQYF	TGCAGTGCTGGGGGGGGGACAGTCAACTCCTACGAGCAGTACTTC
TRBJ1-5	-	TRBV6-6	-	CASLGTPPNQPQHF	TGTGCCAGCCTCGGGACTCCCCCCAATCAGCCCCAGCATTTT
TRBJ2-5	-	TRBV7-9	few	CASSLYTVMSETQYF	TGTGCCAGCAGCTTATATACAGTCATGTCAGAGACCCAGTACTTC
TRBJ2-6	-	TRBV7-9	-	CATIPERGSAGANVLTF	TGTGCCACTATTCCGGAGAGGGGCTCGGCCGGGGCCAACGTCCTGACTTTC
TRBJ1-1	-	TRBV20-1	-	CSARKYTEAFF	TGCAGTGCTCGAAAATACACTGAAGCTTTCTTT
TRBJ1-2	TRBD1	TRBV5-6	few	CASSLTGPGYTF	TGTGCCAGCAGCCTGACAGGGCCTGGCTACACCTTC
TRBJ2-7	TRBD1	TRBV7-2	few	CASGAREYRGYEQYF	TGTGCCAGCGGAGCGAGGGAGTACAGGGGCTACGAGCAGTACTTC
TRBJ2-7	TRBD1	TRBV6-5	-	CASSSNRDRESYEQYF	TGTGCCAGCAGTTCCAACCGGGACAGGGAATCCTACGAGCAGTACTTC
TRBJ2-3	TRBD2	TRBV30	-	CAWRGGRADTQYF	TGTGCCTGGAGAGGTGGGAGGGCAGATACGCAGTATTTT
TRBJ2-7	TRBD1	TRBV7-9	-	CASSTRTGGSSYEQYF	TGTGCCAGCAGCACCCGGACAGGGGGGTCCTCCTACGAGCAGTACTTC
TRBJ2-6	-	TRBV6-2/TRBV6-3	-	CASSYSGGNSGANVLTF	TGTGCCAGCAGTTACTCGGGAGGAAACTCTGGGGCCAACGTCCTGACTTTC
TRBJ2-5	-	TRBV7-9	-	CASSRRLRETQYF	TGTGCCAGCAGCCGTCGGTTGAGGGAGACCCAGTACTTC
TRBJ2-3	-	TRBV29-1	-	CSVVPRTAGLGTDTQYF	TGCAGCGTTGTCCCCCGGACAGCTGGGTTAGGCACAGATACGCAGTATTTT
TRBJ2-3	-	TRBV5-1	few	CASSQGPDGTQYF	TGCGCCAGCAGCCAGGGGCCCGATGGTACGCAGTATTTT
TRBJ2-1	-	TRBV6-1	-	CASSEVTALSSYNEQFF	TGTGCCAGCAGTGAGGTGACAGCCCTGAGCTCCTACAATGAGCAGTTCTTC
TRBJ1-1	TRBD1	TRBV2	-	CASSYDRGEAFF	TGTGCCAGCAGTTACGACAGGGGTGAAGCTTTCTTT
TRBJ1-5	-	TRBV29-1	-	CSVATGLNQPQHF	TGCAGCGTAGCAACAGGGTTAAATCAGCCCCAGCATTTT